Shown below are 31 T cell receptor beta chains from a single sample sequenced in a study of blood T cell repertoires in COVID-19. The data were produced by immunoSEQ multiplex PCR, yet TCRdb's version contains in-frame clones alone and is incomplete. The top ten hold 26% of the sample, which has 98,000 or so clones, roughly 84% seen once. Sequenced: peripheral blood. Receptors originate from a man aged 55 to 70 with acute or convalescent COVID-19.

The chain uses TRBV6-5 and TRBJ2-1, with TRBD2 identical over 9 bases. After removal of 7 bases from V and 8 bases from J, the junction contained 12 bases not matched to a gene. Germline-derived CDR1 and CDR2 are MNHEY and SVGAGI. This CDR3 region has 15 residues. Here the CDR3 reads CASTWGAGGPYEQFF. The CDR3 nucleotides are TGTGCCAGCACGTGGGGGGCGGGAGGGCCATATGAGCAGTTCTTC.

The rearrangement links TRBV2 to TRBJ1-2; no clear D gene. CDR3 size: 15 residues. Germline V gene lookup returns CDR1 SNHLY and CDR2 FYNNEI. The V end was cut by 5 bases, the J end by 4 bases, with 17 bases between. As DNA, the CDR3 is TGTGCCAGCAGTAATACAGCTATTCTTTCCTATGGCTACACCTTC. Translated, it gives CASSNTAILSYGYTF.

The CDR3 bases are TGTGCCAGCAGTCCCGGGACAGGATCCTACGAGCAGTACGTC. Protein sequence: CASSPGTGSYEQYV. The chain has TRBV28 and TRBJ2-7; 8 nucleotides align to TRBD1. Germline values: CDR1 MDHEN, CDR2 SYDVKM. J lost 1 base, V lost 5 bases, and 4 bases had no gene match. The CDR3 length is 14 residues.

The gene calls are TRBV19 and TRBJ1-6, with D maybe TRBD1 (5 bases). Per germline, CDR1 LNHDA and CDR2 SQIVND (reference sequence). V lost 7 bases and J lost 5, with 12 bases in between. The CDR3 is 14 residues long. In nucleotides, the CDR3 is TGTGCCAGTAACGGCGGACATCATAATTCACCCCTCCACTTT. Protein product: CASNGGHHNSPLHF.

The chain couples TRBV12-3 or TRBV12-4 to TRBJ2-3, with D possibly TRBD2 on 6 matching bases. The germline V and J ends were trimmed by 5 bases and 7 bases, with 13 bases remaining between them. This CDR3 has 13 amino acids. CDR3 nucleotide sequence: TGTGCCAGCAGTCCCCCGGGACTCCATACGCAGTATTTT. Encoded protein: CASSPPGLHTQYF.

V usage is TRBV5-6 and J usage is TRBJ2-7; D is possibly TRBD2 (7 bases). Per the germline V gene, CDR1 is SGHDT and CDR2 is YYEEEE. The CDR3 totals 14 residues. V lost 2 bases and J lost 4, with 13 bases in between. The CDR3 nucleotides are TGTGCCAGCAGCTTCGGAGCGGGGACATACGAGCAGTACTTC. Translation gives CASSFGAGTYEQYF.

This clone was counted a few times. The gene calls are TRBV28 and TRBJ2-5; 7 bases line up with TRBD2. Germline trimming cut 3 bases from V and 5 bases from J; bases unmatched to any gene: 6. Germline V lookup: CDR1 MDHEN, CDR2 SYDVKM. The CDR3 extends over 14 amino acids. The CDR3 DNA reads as TGTGCCAGCAGTTTGGAGGGAGGGTGGGAGACCCAGTACTTC. It translates to CASSLEGGWETQYF.

The chain carries TRBV28 and TRBJ2-2, with TRBD1 identical over 7 bases. Looked up from germline, CDR1 is MDHEN and CDR2 is SYDVKM. V shed 10 bases, J shed 4 bases, and the junction held 9 bases outside the gene matches. The CDR3 runs 14 residues. CDR3 coding DNA: TGTGCCACCTGGGACAGACCTAGCACCGGGGAGCTGTTTTTT. This encodes CATWDRPSTGELFF.

V is TRBV30 and J is TRBJ1-5; 9 positions agree with TRBD1. Germline loops: CDR1 GTSNPN, CDR2 SVGIG (reference sequence). V shed 4 bases and J 6 bases; nucleotides not matched to a gene: 7. The CDR3 is made up of 14 amino acids. The CDR3 loop is CAWNDRGASQPQHF. In DNA form, the CDR3 reads TGTGCCTGGAATGACAGGGGGGCGAGTCAGCCCCAGCATTTT. The variable domain in full, completed from reference TRBV30 and TRBJ1-5, reads SQTIHQWPATLVQPVGSPLSLECTVEGTSNPNLYWYRQAAGRGLQLLFYSVGIGQISSEVPQNLSASRPQDRQFILSSKKLLLSDSGFYLCAWNDRGASQPQHFGDGTRLSIL.

V usage is TRBV27 and J usage is TRBJ1-2; TRBD1 aligns across 7 bases. The CDR3 spans 15 residues. CDR1 is MNHEY and CDR2 is SMNVEV in the germline V gene (reference sequence). The J segment lost 1 base and the V segment lost 11 bases, leaving 13 bases of the junction unmatched. In DNA, the CDR3 is TGTGCCGCAGCCCCCCAGGGGGTTAATAACTATGGCTACACCTTC. The encoded protein is CAAAPQGVNNYGYTF.

This clone was observed a handful of times. The V call is TRBV7-9, the J call TRBJ1-6; unclear D gene. V lost 0 bases to trimming and J lost 9 bases, with 12 bases between them. CDR1 is SEHNR, CDR2 FQNEAQ, per germline (reference sequence). The CDR3 totals 15 residues. CDR3 DNA: TGTGCCAGCAGCTTAGCAGTCCAGGAAGGTTCACCCCTCCACTTT. Its protein is CASSLAVQEGSPLHF.

The chain uses TRBV7-9 and TRBJ2-1; perhaps TRBD1 as D (6 bases). The CDR3 loop spans 14 amino acids. Trimming left V 3 bases short and J 8 bases short, with 14 bases between. Germline loops: CDR1 SEHNR, CDR2 FQNEAQ (reference sequence). The CDR3 DNA reads TGTGCCAGCAGCTTGCGCTGGGGGCGGGATGAGCAGTTCTTC. It is translated as CASSLRWGRDEQFF.

The rearrangement joins TRBV4-2 to TRBJ2-7; 7 positions match TRBD1. V lost 2 bases, J lost 2 bases, and 3 bases stayed unmatched. The CDR3 has 14 residues. The V gene's germline CDR1 is LGHNA and CDR2 YNFKEQ. The CDR3 region is CASSQSDRAYEQYF. The CDR3 DNA follows: TGTGCCAGCAGCCAATCTGACAGGGCCTACGAGCAGTACTTC.

This chain joins TRBV5-5 and TRBJ1-2, with a possible D match to TRBD1 (5 bases). V was pared by 0 bases and J by 1 base, with 13 bases between. The CDR3 runs to 16 residues. From germline, CDR1 is SGHKS and CDR2 YYEKEE (reference sequence). The CDR3 sequence is CASSLEAGTSNYGYTF. The CDR3 region has the DNA TGTGCCAGCAGCTTGGAAGCAGGGACTAGTAACTATGGCTACACCTTC.

The chain couples TRBV4-2 to TRBJ2-5; 8 bases map to TRBD2. Trimming removed 0 bases from V and 5 bases from J; junction bases left unmatched: 5. The CDR3 is 15 amino acids. Germline CDR1 and CDR2: LGHNA and YNFKEQ. CDR3 DNA sequence: TGTGCCAGCAGCCAAGAATGGCGGGAGGTCGAGACCCAGTACTTC. It encodes CASSQEWREVETQYF.

This clone has only one observation. This chain uses TRBV25-1 with TRBJ1-2; D is unclear. Deletions cut 7 bases from V and 10 bases from J, with 16 bases between. Germline values: CDR1 MGHDK, CDR2 SYGVNS. This CDR3 comprises 12 residues. CDR3 loop: CASKGSGRDYTF. The CDR3 coding sequence is TGTGCCAGCAAGGGCTCGGGAAGAGACTACACCTTC.

The chain recombines TRBV13 with TRBJ2-5, with 11 positions matching TRBD2. The germline CDR1 and CDR2 sequences are PRHDT and FYEKMQ (reference sequence). The CDR3 totals 16 residues. Unmatched junction bases numbered 6, after V lost 2 bases and J lost 4 bases. CDR3 residues: CASSLSLAGGSETQYF. The CDR3 DNA sequence: TGTGCCAGCAGCTTATCCTTAGCGGGAGGGTCAGAGACCCAGTACTTC.

The J gene is TRBJ2-1, the V gene TRBV2; tentative D call: TRBD1 (6 bases). V lost 4 bases and J 6 bases, leaving 10 bases between the germline ends. Germline-derived CDR1 and CDR2 are SNHLY and FYNNEI. The CDR3 length is 13 residues. CDR3 nucleotides: TGTGCCAGCAGTGGAGGACAGACCAATGAGCAGTTCTTC. This gives the protein CASSGGQTNEQFF.

V usage is TRBV4-2 and J usage is TRBJ2-7, with TRBD2 matching 8 bases. The CDR3 extends over 15 amino acids. Germline V CDR1 and CDR2: LGHNA, YNFKEQ. V was clipped by 0 bases and J by 3 bases; unmatched bases: 4. CDR3 protein: CASSQDLGGGYEQYV. As DNA, the CDR3 is TGTGCCAGCAGCCAAGATCTCGGGGGGGGCTACGAGCAGTACGTC.

The table lists this clone with a few counts. The chain joins TRBV19 to TRBJ1-1; D gene unclear. The CDR3 is made up of 11 amino acids. The germline V and J ends were trimmed by 4 bases and 11 bases, with 11 bases remaining between them. From germline, CDR1 is LNHDA and CDR2 SQIVND (reference sequence). The CDR3: CASSTDLGAFF. The CDR3 region has the DNA TGTGCCAGTAGTACAGACCTCGGGGCTTTCTTT.

The chain employs TRBV9 and TRBJ2-2; 15 bases match TRBD2. The germline gives CDR1 SGDLS, CDR2 YYNGEE. Unmatched junction bases numbered 6, after V lost 2 bases and J lost 1 base. CDR3 length: 19 residues. The CDR3 DNA follows: TGTGCCAGCAGCGTCAGACCGGGACTAGCGGGAGGGAACACCGGGGAGCTGTTTTTT. It yields the protein CASSVRPGLAGGNTGELFF.

The V gene is TRBV24-1, the J gene TRBJ2-3, with no clear D. The CDR3 totals 14 residues. CDR1 is KGHDR and CDR2 is SFDVKD in the germline V gene. V lost 9 bases to trimming and J lost 1 base, with 13 bases between them. The CDR3: CATGSDSRTDTQYF. Written as DNA, the CDR3 is TGTGCCACCGGCTCAGACTCCCGCACAGATACGCAGTATTTT.

The V gene is TRBV28, the J gene TRBJ1-2; D might be TRBD1 (5 bases). The CDR3 is 13 residues long. Germline CDR1 MDHEN, CDR2 SYDVKM. V was pared by 3 bases and J by 6 bases, with 11 bases between. Here the CDR3 DNA reads TGTGCCAGCAGTTTGTCGGGGGGAAATGGCTACACCTTC. The encoded protein is CASSLSGGNGYTF.

This rearrangement joins TRBV6-1 to TRBJ2-7; D possibly corresponds to TRBD2 (6 bases). Germline V gene lookup returns CDR1 MNHNS and CDR2 SASEGT. The CDR3 covers 15 residues. V dropped 3 bases and J dropped 2 bases, with 14 bases sitting between them. The CDR3 DNA reads as TGTGCCAGCAGTGAGCGAGGGACTCCTACCTACGAGCAGTACTTC. Protein product: CASSERGTPTYEQYF.

This clone occurred a few times. The J gene is TRBJ2-7, the V gene TRBV5-1; 13 positions agree with TRBD2. The ends lost 6 bases at V and 2 bases at J; junction bases unmatched: 8. The CDR3 loop spans 16 amino acids. Germline V CDR1 and CDR2: SGHRS, YFSETQ. CDR3 bases: TGCGCCAGCACCCTAGGGACTAGCGGGATAACCTACGAGCAGTACTTC. Translation: CASTLGTSGITYEQYF.

This clone was seen just once. The chain employs TRBV19 and TRBJ1-6, with D unresolved. V was pared by 3 bases and J by 0 bases, with 9 bases between. There are 16 residues in the CDR3. Looked up from germline, CDR1 is LNHDA and CDR2 is SQIVND (reference sequence). CDR3 region: CASSISSDSYNSPLHF. The CDR3 nucleotides read TGTGCCAGTAGTATTTCGAGTGACTCCTATAATTCACCCCTCCACTTT.

The chain uses TRBV7-2 and TRBJ2-1, with TRBD2 matching 10 bases. The germline V gene has CDR1 SGHTA and CDR2 FQGNSA. The CDR3 sequence is 16 residues long. Unmatched junction bases numbered 13, after V lost 3 bases and J lost 11 bases. The CDR3 DNA sequence: TGTGCCAGCAGCTTGAACCGGGCTAGCGGGAGTCATAAGCAGTTCTTC. It codes for CASSLNRASGSHKQFF.

This clone was seen a few times. The V and J genes are TRBV6-5 and TRBJ1-6, with a weak D call TRBD1 (5 bases). The germline gives CDR1 MNHEY, CDR2 SVGAGI. The length of the CDR3 is 15 residues. V was pared by 5 bases and J by 8 bases, with 16 bases between. This CDR3 reads CASSSPTRGHSPLHF. CDR3 bases: TGTGCCAGCAGTAGCCCCACAAGGGGTCATTCACCCCTCCACTTT.

The chain joins TRBV12-5 to TRBJ2-1, with 8 positions matching TRBD2. The germline CDR1 and CDR2 sequences are LGHNT and FRNRAP. The J segment lost 7 bases and the V segment lost 7 bases, leaving 12 bases of the junction unmatched. This CDR3 is 15 amino acids long. The chain's CDR3 is CASVRWIAGRNEQFF. DNA for the CDR3: TGTGCTAGTGTAAGGTGGATAGCGGGAAGGAATGAGCAGTTCTTC. Based on the CDR3 plus reference TRBV12-5 and TRBJ2-1, the full variable domain is DARVTQTPRHKVTEMGQEVTMRCQPILGHNTVFWYRQTMMQGLELLAYFRNRAPLDDSGMPKDRFSAEMPDATLATLKIQPSEPRDSAVYFCASVRWIAGRNEQFFGPGTRLTVL.

The rearrangement uses TRBV30 and TRBJ2-1, with TRBD2 matching over 12 bases. Germline lookup yields CDR1 GTSNPN and CDR2 SVGIG (reference sequence). With 3 bases clipped from V and 0 bases from J, the junction kept 6 bases outside the gene matches. This CDR3 contains 17 residues. The CDR3 DNA follows: TGTGCCTGGAGGGGCCGGACTAGCGGGATCTCCTACAATGAGCAGTTCTTC. Encoded protein: CAWRGRTSGISYNEQFF.

The rearrangement links TRBV7-2 to TRBJ1-1, with D uncertain. V lost 2 bases to trimming and J lost 0 bases, with 16 bases between them. Germline CDR1 SGHTA, CDR2 FQGNSA. The CDR3 has 17 amino acids. The CDR3 region has the DNA TGTGCCAGCAGCTTAAGCGGGTTGATGAGTATGAACACTGAAGCTTTCTTT. This translates into CASSLSGLMSMNTEAFF.